A single sample gave rise to the 15 T cell receptor beta chains below, sequenced in a study of OX40 agonist ivuxolimab in advanced cancers. This table comes from immunoSEQ multiplex PCR, and its TCRdb copy is limited to in-frame clones, with some not included. Of tens of thousands of clones in the sample, roughly 91% were seen once. Sequencing was performed on CD4+ or CD8+ T cells sorted from blood, taken in a trial of the OX40 agonist ivuxolimab. These receptors all come from an adult with an advanced solid tumor such as melanoma, head and neck, liver or kidney cancer.

The rearrangement links TRBV28 to TRBJ2-2, with D perhaps matching TRBD1 or TRBD2 (5 bases each). The V end was cut by 6 bases, the J end by 4 bases, with 12 bases between. Looked up from germline, CDR1 is MDHEN and CDR2 is SYDVKM. The CDR3 contains 14 residues. CDR3: CASSHTGGTGELFF. The CDR3 DNA is TGTGCCAGCAGCCACACAGGAGGCACCGGGGAGCTGTTTTTT.

This clone was recorded only once. CDR3 sequence (DNA): TGTGCGACCCAATTGGGGACTGGGGCCAACGTCCTGACTTTC. Amino acids: CATQLGTGANVLTF. The J gene is TRBJ2-6, the V gene TRBV15; D not resolved. Germline V lookup: CDR1 LNHNV, CDR2 YYDKDF (reference sequence). This CDR3 comprises 14 residues.

This chain joins TRBV11-2 and TRBJ1-2; D remains ambiguous. Per the germline V gene, CDR1 is SGHAT and CDR2 is FQNNGV. The length of the CDR3 is 14 residues. The ends were cut back, 5 bases at V and 7 bases at J, with 17 bases in the middle. For the CDR3, the DNA is TGTGCCAGCAGCCCACAATCCGAGAGAGGTGGCTACACCTTC. It is translated as CASSPQSERGGYTF.

The chain has TRBV2 and TRBJ2-7; a weak D match, TRBD1 (6 bases). CDR1 SNHLY and CDR2 FYNNEI come from the germline V gene. The CDR3 sequence is 15 residues long. Trimming left V 7 bases short and J 3 bases short, with 19 bases between. The CDR3 here is CASTLWGLGFYEQYF. The CDR3 bases are TGTGCCAGCACCCTTTGGGGGCTGGGTTTCTACGAGCAGTACTTC.

This clone is labeled as medium-sized. V gene TRBV6-4 combines with J gene TRBJ2-2; possible D gene TRBD1, 6 bases. This CDR3 region has 14 residues. Germline values: CDR1 MRHNA, CDR2 SNTAGT. Deletions cut 4 bases from V and 5 bases from J, with 11 bases between. The CDR3 protein is CASSAGGATGELFF. The DNA for the CDR3 is TGTGCCAGCAGTGCTGGGGGCGCAACCGGGGAGCTGTTTTTT.

The rearrangement joins TRBV4-2 to TRBJ1-5, with 7 positions matching TRBD1. There are 15 residues in the CDR3. With 3 bases clipped from V and 5 bases from J, the junction kept 7 bases outside the gene matches. CDR1 and CDR2 from the germline V gene are LGHNA and YNFKEQ. The CDR3 is CASSQSWDSYQPQHF. The CDR3 region has the DNA TGTGCCAGCAGCCAGTCTTGGGACAGCTATCAGCCCCAGCATTTT.

The chain couples TRBV7-6 to TRBJ2-7; a weak D match, TRBD1 (6 bases). CDR3 length equals 14 residues. Germline V gene lookup returns CDR1 SGHVS and CDR2 FNYEAQ. The V and J ends lost 5 bases and 4 bases respectively, with 15 bases between them. In DNA form, the CDR3 reads TGTGCCAGCAGCCCCGGGACAATTCCTTACGAGCAGTACTTC. It translates to CASSPGTIPYEQYF.

This clone was detected only a few times. This chain joins TRBV30 and TRBJ1-2; D not certain. This CDR3 is built from 12 residues. The V gene's germline CDR1 is GTSNPN and CDR2 SVGIG (reference sequence). The V end lost 5 bases, the J end lost 5 bases, and 12 bases lay between the germline ends. CDR3 nucleotide sequence: TGTGCCTGGGAGCCGTGGAGGTATGGCTACACCTTC. Its protein is CAWEPWRYGYTF.

The V and J genes are TRBV11-2 and TRBJ1-1, with 7 nucleotides matching TRBD1. V was pared by 3 bases and J by 6 bases, with 10 bases of the junction left unmatched. Germline lookup yields CDR1 SGHAT and CDR2 FQNNGV. The CDR3 loop spans 15 amino acids. The DNA of the CDR3 is TGTGCCAGCAGCTTTCCCCGACAGGGTAGGTCTGAAGCTTTCTTT. It codes for CASSFPRQGRSEAFF.

The V and J genes are TRBV27 and TRBJ2-1, with 14 bases matching TRBD2. With V trimmed by 4 bases and J by 2 bases, 10 bases remained unmatched. Germline V gives CDR1 MNHEY, CDR2 SMNVEV (reference sequence). This CDR3 has 19 residues. In DNA form, the CDR3 reads TGTGCCAGCAGTTCTGCCCGGACTAGCGGGAGGATACCCTACAATGAGCAGTTCTTC. Translation: CASSSARTSGRIPYNEQFF.

The genes are TRBV19 and TRBJ2-7; D ambiguous. The germline V gene encodes CDR1 LNHDA and CDR2 SQIVND (reference sequence). This CDR3 has 14 residues. Trimming shortened V by 5 bases and J by 0 bases, and 11 bases separated the two germline ends. DNA of the CDR3: TGTGCCAGTAGTCCGGCGGCTAGCTCCTACGAGCAGTACTTC. It is translated as CASSPAASSYEQYF.

This rearrangement joins TRBV19 to TRBJ2-7, with D perhaps matching TRBD1 (5 bases). Germline V gene sequence: CDR1 LNHDA, CDR2 SQIVND (reference sequence). Trimming cost V 5 bases and J 2 bases, with 13 bases left between them. This CDR3 comprises 14 residues. CDR3 in amino acids: CASSFSTDTYEQYF. CDR3 nucleotide sequence: TGTGCCAGTAGTTTTTCGACGGACACCTACGAGCAGTACTTC.

The chain joins TRBV28 to TRBJ1-2; 7 nucleotides align to TRBD1. Germline lookup yields CDR1 MDHEN and CDR2 SYDVKM. Trimming took 3 bases from V and 2 from J; bases not matched to a gene: 6. The CDR3 has 15 residues. CDR3 in amino acids: CASSFRGQSNYGYTF. The CDR3 DNA reads as TGTGCCAGCAGTTTTAGGGGGCAGTCGAACTATGGCTACACCTTC.

The genes are TRBV19 and TRBJ2-7; tentative D call: TRBD2 (5 bases). The V gene's germline CDR1 is LNHDA and CDR2 SQIVND (reference sequence). With 5 bases removed from V and 2 bases from J, the gap between germline ends came to 10 bases. This CDR3 is 13 amino acids long. The DNA for the CDR3 is TGTGCCAGTAGTCCCCAACTAGCCTACGAGCAGTACTTC. Its protein product is CASSPQLAYEQYF.

The chain recombines TRBV4-2 with TRBJ1-4, with 7 nucleotides matching TRBD1. After removal of 0 bases from V and 8 bases from J, the junction contained 9 bases not matched to a gene. Looked up from germline, CDR1 is LGHNA and CDR2 is YNFKEQ. This CDR3 spans 16 amino acids. As DNA, the CDR3 is TGTGCCAGCAGCCAAGATTTCAACAGGGGAGACGAAAAACTGTTTTTT. It specifies CASSQDFNRGDEKLFF.